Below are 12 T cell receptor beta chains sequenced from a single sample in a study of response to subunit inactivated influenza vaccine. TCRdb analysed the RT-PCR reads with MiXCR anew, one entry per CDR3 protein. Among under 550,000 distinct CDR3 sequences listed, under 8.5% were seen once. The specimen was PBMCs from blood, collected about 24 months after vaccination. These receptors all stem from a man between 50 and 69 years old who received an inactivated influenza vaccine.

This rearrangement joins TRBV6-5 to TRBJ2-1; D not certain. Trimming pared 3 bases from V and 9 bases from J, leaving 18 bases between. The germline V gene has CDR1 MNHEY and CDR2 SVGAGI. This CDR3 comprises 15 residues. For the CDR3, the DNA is TGTGCCAGCAGTTATACCGACATGGTCAACGGTGAGCAGTTCTTC. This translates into CASSYTDMVNGEQFF.

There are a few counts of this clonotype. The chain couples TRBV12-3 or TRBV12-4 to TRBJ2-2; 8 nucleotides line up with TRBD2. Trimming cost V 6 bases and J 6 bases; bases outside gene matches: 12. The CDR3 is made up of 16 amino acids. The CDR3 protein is CASSPWGAGGPGELFF. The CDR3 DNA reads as TGTGCCAGCAGCCCCTGGGGGGCGGGAGGACCCGGGGAGCTGTTTTTT.

In DNA, the CDR3 is TGTGCCACGACCAGACCGGCAGGCAACAATCAGCCCCAGCATTTT. As protein: CATTRPAGNNQPQHF. The gene calls are TRBV6-1 and TRBJ1-5; D uncertain. This CDR3 contains 15 residues. V was shortened by 10 bases and J by 3 bases, with 19 bases between the two germline ends. Germline V gives CDR1 MNHNS, CDR2 SASEGT.

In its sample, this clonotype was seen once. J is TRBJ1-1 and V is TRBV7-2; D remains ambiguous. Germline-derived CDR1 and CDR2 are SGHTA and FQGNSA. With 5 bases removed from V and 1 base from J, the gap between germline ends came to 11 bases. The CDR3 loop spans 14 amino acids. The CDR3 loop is CASSPSRGNTEAFF. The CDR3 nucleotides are TGTGCCAGCAGCCCCAGTCGGGGGAACACTGAAGCTTTCTTT.

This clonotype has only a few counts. The CDR3 DNA follows: TGTGCCAGCAGCCCGGACAGGAAGGAACCCCAGCATTTT. It encodes CASSPDRKEPQHF. The chain is built from TRBV5-5 and TRBJ1-5; 7 nucleotides line up with TRBD1. Germline V gene data show CDR1 as SGHKS and CDR2 as YYEKEE (reference sequence). Trimming cost V 4 bases and J 10 bases; bases outside gene matches: 8. The CDR3 runs 13 residues.

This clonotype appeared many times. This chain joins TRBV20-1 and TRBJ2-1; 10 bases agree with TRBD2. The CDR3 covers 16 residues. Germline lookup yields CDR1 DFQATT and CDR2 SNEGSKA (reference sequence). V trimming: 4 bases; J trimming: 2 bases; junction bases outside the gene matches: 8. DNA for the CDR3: TGCAGTGCTAACCCCGGACTAGCGGTCACCTACAATGAGCAGTTCTTC. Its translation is CSANPGLAVTYNEQFF.

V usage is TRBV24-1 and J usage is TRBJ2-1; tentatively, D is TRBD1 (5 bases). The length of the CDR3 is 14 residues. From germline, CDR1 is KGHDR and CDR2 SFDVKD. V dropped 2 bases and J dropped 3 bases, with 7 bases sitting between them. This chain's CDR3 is CATSDSTVYNEQFF. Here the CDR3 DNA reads TGTGCCACCAGTGATTCGACAGTCTACAATGAGCAGTTCTTC.

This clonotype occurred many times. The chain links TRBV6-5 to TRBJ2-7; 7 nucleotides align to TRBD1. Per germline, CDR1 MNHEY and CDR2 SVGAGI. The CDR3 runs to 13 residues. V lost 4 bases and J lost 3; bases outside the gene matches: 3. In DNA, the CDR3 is TGTGCCAGCAGTTGGGACAGAGACTACGAGCAGTACTTC. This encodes CASSWDRDYEQYF.

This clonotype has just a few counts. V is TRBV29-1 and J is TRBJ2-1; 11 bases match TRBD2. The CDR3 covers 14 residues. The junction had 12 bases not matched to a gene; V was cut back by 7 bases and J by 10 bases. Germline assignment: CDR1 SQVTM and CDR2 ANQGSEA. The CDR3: CSASTSGGLGEQFF. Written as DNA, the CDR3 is TGCAGCGCAAGCACTAGCGGGGGTTTGGGGGAGCAGTTCTTC.

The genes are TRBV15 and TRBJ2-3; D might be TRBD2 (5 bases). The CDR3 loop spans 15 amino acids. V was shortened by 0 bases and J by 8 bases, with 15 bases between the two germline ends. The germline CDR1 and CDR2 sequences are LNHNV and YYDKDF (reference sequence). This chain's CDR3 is CATSRDLTGVGTQYF. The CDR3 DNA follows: TGTGCCACCAGCAGAGATCTAACCGGGGTCGGTACGCAGTATTTT.

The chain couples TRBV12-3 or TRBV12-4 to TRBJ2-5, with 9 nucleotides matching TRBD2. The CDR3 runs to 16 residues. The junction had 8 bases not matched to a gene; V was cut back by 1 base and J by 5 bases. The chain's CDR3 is CASSLVASGEQETQYF. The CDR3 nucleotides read TGTGCCAGCAGTTTAGTGGCTAGCGGGGAGCAGGAGACCCAGTACTTC.

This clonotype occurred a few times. CDR3 DNA: TGCGCCAGCAGCGCCACCGGACTAGTGGGAGAGACCCAGTACTTC. Translated: CASSATGLVGETQYF. This chain links TRBV5-1 with TRBJ2-5, with 7 bases matching TRBD2. The CDR3 is 15 amino acids. After removal of 4 bases from V and 4 bases from J, the junction contained 10 bases not matched to a gene. CDR1 is SGHRS and CDR2 is YFSETQ in the germline V gene.